A single sample gave rise to the 19 T cell receptor beta chains below, sequenced in a study of cytomegalovirus exposure and HLA in healthy donors (dated by TCRdb to 2016 to 2017). Libraries were built with the immunoSEQ multiplex PCR assay. For the multiplex PCR, a mixture combining 60 forward primers for TCR Vbeta segments and 13 reverse primers for TCR Jbeta segments was used. The immuneACCESS repertoire file appears here via TCRdb, limited to in-frame rearrangements. These files lack a portion of the clones; in checked studies, under half of the deficit traces to unresolved V genes, and the cause of the others is not known. This sample gives about 120,000 clones in total; less than 80% of them show up just once. The ten largest clones represent over 2.5% of the sample. Material for sequencing was PBMCs. These receptors all come from a woman aged 45-65 years in good health and CMV-seronegative.

J is TRBJ2-2 and V is TRBV6-6, with 9 bases matching TRBD1. CDR1 is MNHNY, CDR2 SVGAGI, per germline (reference sequence). The CDR3 contains 16 residues. The J segment lost 7 bases and the V segment lost 6 bases, leaving 12 bases of the junction unmatched. The CDR3 protein is CASSNPGQGIIGELFF. As DNA, the CDR3 is TGTGCCAGCAGCAACCCGGGACAGGGAATAATCGGGGAGCTGTTTTTT.

This clone was recorded a few times. The chain uses TRBV20-1 and TRBJ1-4; no clear D gene. The CDR3 covers 10 residues. V dropped 6 bases and J dropped 8 bases, with 7 bases sitting between them. CDR1 and CDR2 from the germline V gene are DFQATT and SNEGSKA (reference sequence). This chain's CDR3 is CSAQSEKLFF. CDR3 in DNA: TGCAGTGCCCAGTCAGAAAAACTGTTTTTT.

In the case of this clone: The junction departs from the called germline gene at one end, perhaps through a read error. The CDR3 spells CSSSLATAGLGANVLTF. CDR3 coding DNA: TGTTCCAGCAGCTTAGCAACGGCGGGGTTAGGGGCCAACGTCCTGACTTTC. The chain links TRBV7-9 to TRBJ2-6; possible D gene TRBD2, 6 bases. The CDR3 covers 17 residues. Germline loops: CDR1 SEHNR, CDR2 FQNEAQ (reference sequence). The full variable domain, in which reference TRBV7-9 and TRBJ2-6 provide the parts outside the CDR3, is DTGVSQNPRHKITKRGQNVTFRCDPISEHNRLYWYRQTLGQGPEFLTYFQNEAQLEKSRLLSDRFSAERPKGSFSTLEIQRTEQGDSAMYLCSSSLATAGLGANVLTFGAGSRLTVL.

This clone was observed once. The J gene is TRBJ2-2, the V gene TRBV5-1, with D tentatively TRBD1 (5 bases). The germline V gene encodes CDR1 SGHRS and CDR2 YFSETQ. Trimming removed 2 bases from V and 0 bases from J, with 14 bases in between. The CDR3 spans 17 residues. The CDR3: CASSFFFKTANTGELFF. CDR3 sequence (DNA): TGCGCCAGCAGCTTCTTTTTTAAGACAGCGAACACCGGGGAGCTGTTTTTT.

The chain is built from TRBV9 and TRBJ2-7; 7 positions match TRBD1. Trimming cost V 1 base and J 3 bases; bases outside gene matches: 4. Per germline, CDR1 SGDLS and CDR2 YYNGEE. CDR3 length equals 14 residues. For the CDR3, the DNA is TGTGCCAGCAGCGTACAGGGACAGAACTACGAGCAGTACTTC. It specifies CASSVQGQNYEQYF.

The chain combines TRBV5-1 with TRBJ2-1, with a possible D match to TRBD1 (7 bases). The CDR3 extends over 15 amino acids. The germline V and J ends were trimmed by 6 bases and 4 bases, with 17 bases remaining between them. Germline loops: CDR1 SGHRS, CDR2 YFSETQ. The CDR3 protein is CASNSGSGGYNEQFF. The CDR3 coding sequence is TGCGCCAGCAATAGTGGGTCAGGGGGGTACAATGAGCAGTTCTTC.

The chain carries TRBV30 and TRBJ2-7; TRBD2 is a possible D gene (5 bases). CDR1 and CDR2 (germline): GTSNPN, SVGIG (reference sequence). The CDR3 runs to 12 residues. Trimming pared 3 bases from V and 0 bases from J, leaving 6 bases between. As DNA, the CDR3 is TGTGCCTGGAGGGGGAGCTCCTACGAGCAGTACTTC. This encodes CAWRGSSYEQYF.

The chain recombines TRBV5-1 with TRBJ2-5; TRBD1 aligns across 9 bases. Germline V gene sequence: CDR1 SGHRS, CDR2 YFSETQ. Trimming cost V 4 bases and J 5 bases; bases outside gene matches: 15. The CDR3 runs 17 residues. CDR3 sequence reads: CASSADRGPTAGETQYF. The CDR3 coding sequence is TGCGCCAGCAGCGCGGACAGGGGACCGACTGCTGGGGAGACCCAGTACTTC.

The chain employs TRBV4-1 and TRBJ2-1; D is undetermined. This CDR3 region has 16 residues. Germline V lookup: CDR1 MGHRA, CDR2 YSYEKL. Trimming took off 5 bases at V and 0 bases at J, with 14 bases between the two ends. The CDR3, as DNA: TGCGCCAGCAGCGAAGGATCGGGTCCCTCCTACAATGAGCAGTTCTTC. Translated: CASSEGSGPSYNEQFF.

A remark on this clone: A junction end diverges from the germline sequence, so it may reflect a read error. The rearrangement uses TRBV7-9 and TRBJ2-7; 12 bases are shared with TRBD2. This CDR3 is built from 15 residues. Germline-derived CDR1 and CDR2 are SEHNR and FQNEAQ (reference sequence). CDR3 DNA: TGTTCCAGCAGCCCACTAGCGGGAGGATCCTACGAGCAGTACTTC. This translates into CSSSPLAGGSYEQYF.

The chain recombines TRBV13 with TRBJ2-7; 10 bases match TRBD2. The CDR3 extends over 16 amino acids. Trimming cost V 0 bases and J 4 bases; bases outside gene matches: 6. Germline CDR1 PRHDT, CDR2 FYEKMQ (reference sequence). The chain's CDR3 is CASSLGLAGDRYEQYF. The CDR3 DNA follows: TGTGCCAGCAGCTTAGGGCTAGCGGGAGATAGGTACGAGCAGTACTTC.

In the case of this clone: The CDR3 carries no conserved terminal phenylalanine or tryptophan, so it likely arises from a read error. The chain carries TRBV27 and TRBJ2-7; the match to TRBD2 covers 7 bases. Germline loops: CDR1 MNHEY, CDR2 SMNVEV (reference sequence). V was clipped by 4 bases and J by 0 bases; unmatched bases: 9. This CDR3 has 16 residues. CDR3 bases: TGTGCCAGCAGTTCGGACTGGGGCGGGAGCTCCTACGAGCAGTACCTC. Translated, it gives CASSSDWGGSSYEQYL.

The chain combines TRBV7-8 with TRBJ2-5; the D gene is possibly TRBD2 (6 bases). The DNA matches TRBJ2-7 better at its end, which makes the J call doubtful. From germline, CDR1 is SGHVS and CDR2 FQNEAQ. The CDR3 totals 16 residues. The CDR3 nucleotides read TGTGCCAGCAGCTTAGTTGGACTCGGGGGAGCCTACGAGCAGTACTTC. This encodes CASSLVGLGGAYEQYF.

This clone occurred a few times. The chain carries TRBV28 and TRBJ2-3; 12 bases line up with TRBD2. Germline loops: CDR1 MDHEN, CDR2 SYDVKM. The junction had 13 bases not matched to a gene; V was cut back by 5 bases and J by 1 base. The CDR3 length is 19 residues. The CDR3, as DNA: TGTGCCAGCAGTCCGAATCCCTGGACTAGCGGGGAAGGCACAGATACGCAGTATTTT. Its protein product is CASSPNPWTSGEGTDTQYF.

Only a few counts were recorded for this clone. The chain carries TRBV30 and TRBJ2-7; D ambiguous. Per germline, CDR1 GTSNPN and CDR2 SVGIG (reference sequence). Deletions cut 8 bases from V and 4 bases from J, with 21 bases between. CDR3 length: 14 residues. The CDR3 DNA sequence: TGTGCCGGAGACGGAATTCTACCGCCTTACGAGCAGTACTTC. Translating gives CAGDGILPPYEQYF.

The chain recombines TRBV7-6 with TRBJ2-2; 8 nucleotides match TRBD1. Looked up from germline, CDR1 is SGHVS and CDR2 is FNYEAQ. CDR3 length: 13 residues. V was pared by 7 bases and J by 7 bases, with 5 bases of the junction left unmatched. The CDR3 loop reads CASKTGGGGELFF. In DNA form, the CDR3 reads TGTGCCAGCAAAACAGGGGGTGGCGGGGAGCTGTTTTTT. Complete variable domain (other parts from reference TRBV7-6 and TRBJ2-2): GAGVSQSPRYKVTKRGQDVALRCDPISGHVSLYWYRQALGQGPEFLTYFNYEAQQDKSGLPNDRFSAERPEGSISTLTIQRTEQRDSAMYRCASKTGGGGELFFGEGSRLTVL.

J is TRBJ2-7 and V is TRBV23-1; a possible D gene is TRBD2 (6 bases). TRBV23-1 is an open reading frame, and its role is uncertain. The CDR3 has 18 residues. The V end was cut by 0 bases, the J end by 1 base, with 19 bases between. CDR3 loop: CASSQSIDGGRDSYEQYF. As DNA, the CDR3 is TGCGCCAGCAGTCAATCCATCGACGGGGGAAGGGATTCCTACGAGCAGTACTTC.

This chain uses TRBV19 with TRBJ2-5; tentatively, D is TRBD1 (7 bases). CDR1 is LNHDA and CDR2 is SQIVND in the germline V gene (reference sequence). There are 13 residues in the CDR3. V was cut by 4 bases and J by 11 bases, with 17 bases left in between. CDR3 DNA sequence: TGTGCCAGTAGTACCGGACAGGCGGGGTGGCAGTACTTC. This translates into CASSTGQAGWQYF.

The V call is TRBV5-1, the J call TRBJ1-1; D is possibly TRBD1 (6 bases). Germline-derived CDR1 and CDR2 are SGHRS and YFSETQ. This CDR3 has 14 amino acids. The V gene lost 0 bases and the J gene lost 4 bases, with 10 bases spanning the gap. CDR3 in DNA: TGCGCCAGCAGCTTGGTGGGGGCCCTCACTGAAGCTTTCTTT. Translating it yields CASSLVGALTEAFF.